A single sample is the source of the 25 T cell receptor beta chains below, sequenced in a study of T-cell memory formation after mild COVID-19. Using its own MiXCR run on the 5' RACE reads, TCRdb lists one record per CDR3 protein. This table holds tens of thousands of distinct CDR3 sequences, roughly 13% found once. Material: PBMCs or a T cell subset sorted from them (not recorded which). These receptors all stem from an adult woman who had mild COVID-19 (a few samples of this study predate the infection). Cell type and time point are not known.

The chain has TRBV12-3 or TRBV12-4 and TRBJ1-2, with 9 bases that match TRBD1. V lost 5 bases, J lost 6 bases, and 10 bases stayed unmatched. The CDR3 is made up of 15 amino acids. The CDR3 here is CASSPLGTGNDGYTF. CDR3 sequence (DNA): TGTGCCAGCAGTCCATTAGGGACAGGGAACGATGGCTACACCTTC.

The chain employs TRBV29-1 and TRBJ2-7; 9 nucleotides line up with TRBD1. After removal of 6 bases from V and 4 bases from J, the junction contained 10 bases not matched to a gene. Germline CDR1 and CDR2: SQVTM and ANQGSEA. The CDR3 spans 14 residues. The CDR3 nucleotides are TGCAGCGTAGACCTCGGGACAGGGCATTACGAGCAGTACTTC. This translates into CSVDLGTGHYEQYF.

The genes are TRBV19 and TRBJ2-5; 10 bases are shared with TRBD2. With V trimmed by 6 bases and J by 3 bases, 4 bases remained unmatched. CDR3 length equals 14 residues. Per the germline V gene, CDR1 is LNHDA and CDR2 is SQIVND (reference sequence). CDR3 DNA: TGTGCCAGTAGGCGGACTAGCGGTAAAGAGACCCAGTACTTC. Amino acids: CASRRTSGKETQYF.

This sequence joins TRBV6-9 and TRBJ2-2, with no clear D. Germline CDR1 and CDR2: MNHGY and SVAAGI. The CDR3 contains 10 residues. Trimming left V 11 bases short and J 4 bases short, with 5 bases between. This chain's CDR3 is CAARTGELFF. Written as DNA, the CDR3 is TGTGCCGCCCGCACCGGGGAGCTGTTTTTT.

This clonotype has just a few counts. This chain connects TRBV7-9 to TRBJ2-4, with D possibly being TRBD2 (5 bases). The CDR3 extends over 15 amino acids. Deletions cut 1 base from V and 8 bases from J, with 15 bases between. The germline CDR1 and CDR2 sequences are SEHNR and FQNEAQ (reference sequence). The CDR3 region is CASSLGHTSHDIQYF. DNA for the CDR3: TGTGCCAGCAGCTTAGGGCACACTAGTCATGACATTCAGTACTTC.

This clonotype has just a few counts. V usage is TRBV7-9 and J usage is TRBJ2-2; D uncertain. The CDR3 has 13 residues. V lost 6 bases, J lost 3 bases, and 8 bases lay in between. CDR1 SEHNR and CDR2 FQNEAQ come from the germline V gene (reference sequence). The CDR3 here is CASRAVDTGELFF. The CDR3 coding sequence is TGTGCCAGCAGGGCGGTGGACACCGGGGAGCTGTTTTTT.

The genes are TRBV11-2 and TRBJ1-5; possible D gene TRBD1, 5 bases. This CDR3 is 15 amino acids long. V gave up 1 base and J gave up 6 bases, with 13 bases separating them. In germline, CDR1 is SGHAT, CDR2 FQNNGV. This CDR3 is CASSLGIREAQPQHF. CDR3 in DNA: TGTGCCAGCAGCTTAGGGATCAGGGAAGCTCAGCCCCAGCATTTT.

This clonotype was observed a few times. The V call is TRBV12-3 or TRBV12-4, the J call TRBJ2-3; unclear D gene. The CDR3 has 15 amino acids. V lost 6 bases and J 1 base, leaving 14 bases between the germline ends. The CDR3 coding sequence is TGTGCCAGCAGCCGGAGCTCGCAACGCACAGATACGCAGTATTTT. Translating it yields CASSRSSQRTDTQYF.

The chain employs TRBV5-4 and TRBJ2-7; D is ambiguous. CDR1 SGHNT and CDR2 YYREEE come from the germline V gene (reference sequence). Trimming took 4 bases from V and 1 from J, leaving 9 bases between them. The CDR3 length is 13 residues. The CDR3 here is CASSHGVSYEQYF. The CDR3, as DNA: TGTGCCAGCAGCCACGGCGTTTCCTACGAGCAGTACTTC.

The rearrangement uses TRBV7-9 and TRBJ2-1; 7 bases align to TRBD2. There are 16 residues in the CDR3. V trimming: 4 bases; J trimming: 2 bases; junction bases outside the gene matches: 8. In germline, CDR1 is SEHNR, CDR2 FQNEAQ (reference sequence). CDR3 amino acids: CASSSTTSAPYNEQFF. The DNA for the CDR3 is TGTGCCAGCAGCTCTACCACTAGCGCGCCCTACAATGAGCAGTTCTTC.

This clonotype has a handful of counts. The gene calls are TRBV30 and TRBJ2-7, with D perhaps being TRBD1 or TRBD2 (5 bases each). Germline CDR1 reads GTSNPN; CDR2 reads SVGIG (reference sequence). The CDR3 contains 12 residues. The V end was cut by 6 bases, the J end by 1 base, with 10 bases between. CDR3 loop: CACRDQSYEQYF. CDR3 bases: TGTGCCTGTAGGGACCAGTCCTACGAGCAGTACTTC.

The rearrangement uses TRBV6-2 or TRBV6-3 and TRBJ2-6, with D uncertain. This CDR3 has 17 residues. Germline V gene sequence: CDR1 MNHEY, CDR2 SVGEGT. Trimming left V 2 bases short and J 7 bases short, with 18 bases between. The CDR3 is CASSYTPLGSGANVLTF. Here the CDR3 DNA reads TGTGCCAGCAGTTACACGCCATTAGGGTCGGGCGCCAACGTCCTGACTTTC.

There are a few counts of this clonotype. The CDR3, as DNA: TGTGCCACCCGGGACAGGAACAATGAGCAGTTCTTC. Protein: CATRDRNNEQFF. This sequence joins TRBV6-6 and TRBJ2-1; 8 bases map to TRBD1. V gave up 10 bases and J gave up 5 bases; unmatched junction bases: 4. The germline V gene encodes CDR1 MNHNY and CDR2 SVGAGI (reference sequence). The CDR3 consists of 12 residues.

This clonotype was counted between two and nine times. This sequence joins TRBV7-9 and TRBJ1-4; no clear D gene. The V gene lost 4 bases and the J gene lost 6 bases, with 6 bases spanning the gap. This CDR3 comprises 12 residues. Germline V lookup: CDR1 SEHNR, CDR2 FQNEAQ (reference sequence). As DNA, the CDR3 is TGTGCCAGCAGCTGGTTGGATGAAAAACTGTTTTTT. Its protein is CASSWLDEKLFF.

This clonotype was counted at least ten times. This chain uses TRBV7-9 with TRBJ1-5; 8 nucleotides agree with TRBD1. Germline V gives CDR1 SEHNR, CDR2 FQNEAQ (reference sequence). The CDR3 has 14 residues. V was clipped by 5 bases and J by 5 bases; unmatched bases: 5. The CDR3: CASSNRQGYQPQHF. The CDR3, as DNA: TGTGCCAGCAGCAACAGACAGGGGTATCAGCCCCAGCATTTT.

The chain combines TRBV5-5 with TRBJ2-2; 9 bases map to TRBD1. The CDR3 length is 16 residues. Looked up from germline, CDR1 is SGHKS and CDR2 is YYEKEE (reference sequence). Trimming removed 4 bases from V and 8 bases from J; junction bases left unmatched: 12. CDR3 DNA sequence: TGTGCCAGCAGCATCCGGGACAGGGTGTTGTGGGGGGAGCTGTTTTTT. Amino acid sequence: CASSIRDRVLWGELFF.

There are a few counts of this clonotype. This rearrangement joins TRBV13 to TRBJ2-1; possibly TRBD1 for D (6 bases). The V gene lost 3 bases and the J gene lost 0 bases, with 6 bases spanning the gap. Germline values: CDR1 PRHDT, CDR2 FYEKMQ (reference sequence). The CDR3 has 14 residues. The CDR3 DNA is TGTGCCAGCAGCTTGGGGGCCTCCTACAATGAGCAGTTCTTC. Protein product: CASSLGASYNEQFF.

V usage is TRBV12-3 or TRBV12-4 and J usage is TRBJ1-1; the D gene is possibly TRBD1 (5 bases). This CDR3 spans 13 amino acids. V dropped 2 bases and J dropped 4 bases, with 8 bases sitting between them. CDR3 loop: CASSLSGTTEAFF. The CDR3 coding sequence is TGTGCCAGCAGTTTATCAGGGACCACTGAAGCTTTCTTT.

A few counts support this clonotype. This chain links TRBV4-3 with TRBJ2-1; a possible D gene is TRBD1 (7 bases). CDR3 length: 16 residues. Trimming removed 0 bases at V and 6 bases at J, with 15 bases between. Per the germline V gene, CDR1 is LGHNA and CDR2 is YSLEER. CDR3 bases: TGCGCCAGCAGCCAAGAACCCCCAGGGGGAGGCAATGAGCAGTTCTTC. It encodes CASSQEPPGGGNEQFF.

The CDR3 sequence: CASSPGRGPQHF. The CDR3 DNA sequence: TGTGCCAGCAGTCCAGGGAGGGGGCCCCAGCATTTT. The V call is TRBV12-3 or TRBV12-4, the J call TRBJ1-5; maybe TRBD1 (5 bases). This CDR3 is built from 12 residues. The germline V and J ends were trimmed by 5 bases and 9 bases, with 11 bases remaining between them.

The table lists this clonotype with a few counts. The genes are TRBV7-2 and TRBJ2-3, with 7 bases fitting TRBD2. CDR3 size: 16 residues. Germline V lookup: CDR1 SGHTA, CDR2 FQGNSA. V shed 0 bases, J shed 0 bases, and the junction held 3 bases outside the gene matches. The CDR3 bases are TGTGCCAGCAGCTTAGCGTCTAGCGGTAGCACAGATACGCAGTATTTT. It codes for CASSLASSGSTDTQYF. The variable domain in full, with the rest retrieved from reference TRBV7-2 and TRBJ2-3, is GAGVSQSPSNKVTEKGKDVELRCDPISGHTALYWYRQSLGQGLEFLIYFQGNSAPDKSGLPSDRFSAERTGGSVSTLTIQRTQQEDSAVYLCASSLASSGSTDTQYFGPGTRLTVL.

This chain joins TRBV27 and TRBJ2-1, with 15 bases matching TRBD2. Germline V gives CDR1 MNHEY, CDR2 SMNVEV (reference sequence). Unmatched junction bases numbered 8, after V lost 6 bases and J lost 8 bases. CDR3 length: 16 amino acids. CDR3 protein: CASSPPGLAGGDEQFF. The DNA of the CDR3 is TGTGCCAGCAGCCCCCCGGGACTAGCGGGAGGTGATGAGCAGTTCTTC.

This clonotype was recorded a few times. The chain is built from TRBV12-3 or TRBV12-4 and TRBJ2-5, with 9 positions matching TRBD1. The CDR3 has 14 residues. V lost 6 bases, J lost 3 bases, and 5 bases stayed unmatched. DNA of the CDR3: TGTGCCAGCAGCTGGACAGGGGTCGAAGAGACCCAGTACTTC. Protein: CASSWTGVEETQYF.

The V call is TRBV4-1, the J call TRBJ1-5, with TRBD1 matching over 7 bases. J lost 0 bases, V lost 1 base, and 9 bases had no gene match. The CDR3 is made up of 18 amino acids. Germline assignment: CDR1 MGHRA and CDR2 YSYEKL. CDR3: CASSQVQGPLNSNQPQHF. The CDR3 nucleotides are TGCGCCAGCAGCCAAGTACAGGGGCCGCTCAATAGCAATCAGCCCCAGCATTTT.

The chain recombines TRBV29-1 with TRBJ2-1; 7 bases agree with TRBD2. The CDR3 has 15 residues. Germline V CDR1 and CDR2: SQVTM, ANQGSEA. V lost 2 bases, J lost 8 bases, and 12 bases stayed unmatched. This CDR3 reads CSVELPVVAGYEQFF. As DNA, the CDR3 is TGCAGCGTTGAACTACCGGTGGTAGCGGGCTATGAGCAGTTCTTC.